The 4 T cell receptor beta chains in this list originate from one sample, sequenced in a study of long-term antiretroviral therapy in people with HIV. At survey level, the immunoSEQ assay was run in its v3.0 version. Generated by immunoSEQ multiplex PCR, the TCRdb table keeps only in-frame clones and is missing some. The table shows 20,000 to 30,000 clones, with less than 80% occurring only once. Sequencing was performed on unsorted PBMCs, taken 1.2 years after starting antiretroviral therapy. The receptor set was obtained from a woman in her 40s with HIV.

The chain combines TRBV4-3 with TRBJ1-2; D not certain. Germline V gene sequence: CDR1 LGHNA, CDR2 YSLEER. Trimming shortened V by 2 bases and J by 1 base, and 8 bases separated the two germline ends. The CDR3 sequence is 14 residues long. CDR3 sequence reads: CASSQSRGNYGYTF. As DNA, the CDR3 is TGCGCCAGCAGCCAAAGCCGGGGTAACTATGGCTACACCTTC.

This chain connects TRBV6-5 to TRBJ1-5, with 8 bases lining up with TRBD1. After removal of 5 bases from V and 6 bases from J, the junction contained 6 bases not matched to a gene. Germline lookup yields CDR1 MNHEY and CDR2 SVGAGI. CDR3 length: 14 residues. CDR3 amino acids: CASSPRTGRQPQHF. DNA for the CDR3: TGTGCCAGCAGTCCTCGGACAGGGCGTCAGCCCCAGCATTTT.

This chain joins TRBV30 and TRBJ2-1; D perhaps matches TRBD2 (6 bases). Per the germline V gene, CDR1 is GTSNPN and CDR2 is SVGIG (reference sequence). The CDR3 has 14 amino acids. Trimming removed 4 bases at V and 0 bases at J, with 10 bases between. The CDR3 here is CAWNIAVSYNEQFF. The CDR3 coding sequence is TGTGCCTGGAATATAGCGGTCTCCTACAATGAGCAGTTCTTC.

V usage is TRBV7-9 and J usage is TRBJ2-7, with a tentative D call TRBD2 (5 bases). The germline V gene has CDR1 SEHNR and CDR2 FQNEAQ (reference sequence). CDR3 length: 14 amino acids. Between the trimmed V and J ends, which lost 3 bases and 0 bases, there was a span of 9 bases. The CDR3 coding sequence is TGTGCCAGCAGCTTCCGGGAAAGCTCCTACGAGCAGTACTTC. This codes for CASSFRESSYEQYF.